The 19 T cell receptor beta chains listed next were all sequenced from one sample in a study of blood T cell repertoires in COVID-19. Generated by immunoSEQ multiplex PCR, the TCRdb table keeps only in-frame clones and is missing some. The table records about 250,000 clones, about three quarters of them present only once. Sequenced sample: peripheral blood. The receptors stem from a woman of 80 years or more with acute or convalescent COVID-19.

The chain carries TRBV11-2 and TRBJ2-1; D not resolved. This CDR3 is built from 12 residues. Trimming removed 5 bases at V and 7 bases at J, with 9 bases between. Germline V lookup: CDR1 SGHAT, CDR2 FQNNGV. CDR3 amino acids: CASSPMLNEQFF. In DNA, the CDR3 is TGTGCCAGCAGCCCCATGTTGAATGAGCAGTTCTTC. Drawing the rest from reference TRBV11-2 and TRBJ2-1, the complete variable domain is EAGVAQSPRYKIIEKRQSVAFWCNPISGHATLYWYQQILGQGPKLLIQFQNNGVVDDSQLPKDRFSAERLKGVDSTLKIQPAKLEDSAVYLCASSPMLNEQFFGPGTRLTVL.

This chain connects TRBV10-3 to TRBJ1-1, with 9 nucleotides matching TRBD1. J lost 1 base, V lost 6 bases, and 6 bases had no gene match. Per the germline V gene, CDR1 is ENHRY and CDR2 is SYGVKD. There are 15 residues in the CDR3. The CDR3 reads CAIRNRDRENTEAFF. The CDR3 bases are TGTGCCATCAGGAACCGGGACAGGGAGAACACTGAAGCTTTCTTT.

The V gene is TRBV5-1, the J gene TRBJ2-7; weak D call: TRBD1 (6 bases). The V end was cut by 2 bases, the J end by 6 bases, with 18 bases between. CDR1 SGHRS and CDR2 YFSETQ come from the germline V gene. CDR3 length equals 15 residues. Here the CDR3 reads CASSLGGQGSGEQYF. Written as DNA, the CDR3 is TGCGCCAGCAGCTTAGGAGGTCAGGGGTCCGGCGAGCAGTACTTC.

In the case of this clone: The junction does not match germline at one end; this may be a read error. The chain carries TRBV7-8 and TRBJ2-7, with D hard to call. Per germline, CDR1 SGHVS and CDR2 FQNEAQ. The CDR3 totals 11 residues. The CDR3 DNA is TGTGCCGGCAGCTTTCACTACGAGCAGTACTTC. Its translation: CAGSFHYEQYF.

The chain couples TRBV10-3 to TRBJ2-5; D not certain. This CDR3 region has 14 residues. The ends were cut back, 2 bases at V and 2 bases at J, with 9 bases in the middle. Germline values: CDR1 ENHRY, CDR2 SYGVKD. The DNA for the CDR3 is TGTGCCATCAGTGAGCGGCCAGGTCAAGAGACCCAGTACTTC. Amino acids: CAISERPGQETQYF.

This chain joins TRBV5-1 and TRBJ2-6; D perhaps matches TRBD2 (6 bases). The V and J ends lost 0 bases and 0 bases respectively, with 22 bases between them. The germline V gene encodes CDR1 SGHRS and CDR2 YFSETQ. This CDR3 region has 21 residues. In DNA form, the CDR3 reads TGCGCCAGCAGCTTGGCCGGTTATAGACTAGAGGGCAGCTCTGGGGCCAACGTCCTGACTTTC. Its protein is CASSLAGYRLEGSSGANVLTF.

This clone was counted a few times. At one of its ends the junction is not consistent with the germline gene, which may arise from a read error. The CDR3 reads CASSNPTGQLVF. The CDR3, as DNA: TGTGCCAGCAGCAACCCCACGGGACAGCTCGTTTTT. V usage is TRBV12-3 or TRBV12-4 and J usage is TRBJ1-3, with 7 bases lining up with TRBD1. The CDR3 is made up of 12 amino acids.

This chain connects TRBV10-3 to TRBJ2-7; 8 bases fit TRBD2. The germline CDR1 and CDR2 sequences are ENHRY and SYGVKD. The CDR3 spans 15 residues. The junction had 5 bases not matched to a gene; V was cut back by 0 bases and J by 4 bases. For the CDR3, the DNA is TGTGCCATCAGTGAGTCTAGCGGGGCCGGATACGAGCAGTACTTC. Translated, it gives CAISESSGAGYEQYF.

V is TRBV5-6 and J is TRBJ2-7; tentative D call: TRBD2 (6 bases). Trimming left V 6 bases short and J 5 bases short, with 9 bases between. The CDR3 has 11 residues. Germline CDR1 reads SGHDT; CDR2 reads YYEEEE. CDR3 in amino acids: CASIGGNEQYF. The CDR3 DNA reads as TGTGCCAGCATCGGCGGGAACGAGCAGTACTTC. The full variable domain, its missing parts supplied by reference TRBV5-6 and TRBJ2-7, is DAGVTQSPTHLIKTRGQQVTLRCSPKSGHDTVSWYQQALGQGPQFIFQYYEEEERQRGNFPDRFSGHQFPNYSSELNVNALLLGDSALYLCASIGGNEQYFGPGTRLTVT.

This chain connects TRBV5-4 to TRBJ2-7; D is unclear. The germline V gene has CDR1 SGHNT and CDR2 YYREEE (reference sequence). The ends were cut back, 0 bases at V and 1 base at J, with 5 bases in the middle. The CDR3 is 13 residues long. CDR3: CASSLAHSYEQYF. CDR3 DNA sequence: TGTGCCAGCAGCTTGGCCCATTCCTACGAGCAGTACTTC.

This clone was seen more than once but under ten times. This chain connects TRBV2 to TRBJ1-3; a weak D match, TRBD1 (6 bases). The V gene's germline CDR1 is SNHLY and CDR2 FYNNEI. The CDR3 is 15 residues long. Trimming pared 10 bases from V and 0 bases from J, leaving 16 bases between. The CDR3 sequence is CATTGLPFSGNTIYF. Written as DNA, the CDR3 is TGTGCCACCACAGGGTTACCATTCTCTGGAAACACCATATATTTT.

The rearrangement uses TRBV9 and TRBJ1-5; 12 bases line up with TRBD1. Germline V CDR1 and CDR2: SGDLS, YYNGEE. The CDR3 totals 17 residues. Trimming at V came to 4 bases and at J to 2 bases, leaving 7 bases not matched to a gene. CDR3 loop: CASSPGTGGFRNQPQHF. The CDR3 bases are TGTGCCAGCAGCCCAGGGACAGGGGGCTTTCGCAATCAGCCCCAGCATTTT.

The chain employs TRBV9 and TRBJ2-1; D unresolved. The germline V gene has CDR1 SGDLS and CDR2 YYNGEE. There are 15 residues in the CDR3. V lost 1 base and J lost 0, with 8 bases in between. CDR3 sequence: CASSVTGGSYNEQFF. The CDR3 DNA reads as TGTGCCAGCAGCGTAACCGGCGGCTCCTACAATGAGCAGTTCTTC.

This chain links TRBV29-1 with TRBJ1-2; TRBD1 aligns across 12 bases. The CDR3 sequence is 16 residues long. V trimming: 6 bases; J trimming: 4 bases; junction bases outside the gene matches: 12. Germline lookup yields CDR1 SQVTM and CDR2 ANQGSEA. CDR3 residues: CSVAGTGGLGSYGYTF. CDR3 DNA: TGCAGCGTCGCCGGGACAGGGGGCTTAGGGAGCTATGGCTACACCTTC.

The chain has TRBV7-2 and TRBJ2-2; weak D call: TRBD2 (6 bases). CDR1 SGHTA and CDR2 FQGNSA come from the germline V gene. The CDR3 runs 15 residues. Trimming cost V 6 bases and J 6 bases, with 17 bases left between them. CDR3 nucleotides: TGTGCCAGCAGGGACCGGAGGGCCGGGGCCGGGGAGCTGTTTTTT. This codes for CASRDRRAGAGELFF.

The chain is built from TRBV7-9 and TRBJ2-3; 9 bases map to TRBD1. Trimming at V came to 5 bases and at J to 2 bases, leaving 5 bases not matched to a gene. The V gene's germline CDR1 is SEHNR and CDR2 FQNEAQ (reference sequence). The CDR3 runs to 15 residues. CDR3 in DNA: TGTGCCAGCAGCCCCGGACAGGGGCACACAGATACGCAGTATTTT. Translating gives CASSPGQGHTDTQYF.

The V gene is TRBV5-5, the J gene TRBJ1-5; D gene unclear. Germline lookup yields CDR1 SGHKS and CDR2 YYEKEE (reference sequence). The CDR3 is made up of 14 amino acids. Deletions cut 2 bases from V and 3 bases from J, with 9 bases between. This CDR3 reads CASSFGGFNQPQHF. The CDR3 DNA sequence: TGTGCCAGCAGCTTCGGAGGTTTCAATCAGCCCCAGCATTTT.

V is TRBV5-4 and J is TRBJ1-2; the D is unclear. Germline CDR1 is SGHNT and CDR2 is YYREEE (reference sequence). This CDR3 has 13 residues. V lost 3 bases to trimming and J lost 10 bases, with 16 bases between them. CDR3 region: CASSWSLGETYTF. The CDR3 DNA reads TGTGCCAGCAGCTGGAGTCTAGGAGAGACCTACACCTTC.

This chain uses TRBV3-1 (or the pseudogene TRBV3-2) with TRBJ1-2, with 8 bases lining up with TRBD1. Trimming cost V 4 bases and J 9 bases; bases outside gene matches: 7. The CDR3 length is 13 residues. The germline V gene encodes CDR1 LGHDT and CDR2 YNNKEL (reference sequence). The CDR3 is CASSPRTGNSYTF. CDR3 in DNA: TGTGCCAGCAGCCCCCGGACAGGGAATAGCTACACCTTC.